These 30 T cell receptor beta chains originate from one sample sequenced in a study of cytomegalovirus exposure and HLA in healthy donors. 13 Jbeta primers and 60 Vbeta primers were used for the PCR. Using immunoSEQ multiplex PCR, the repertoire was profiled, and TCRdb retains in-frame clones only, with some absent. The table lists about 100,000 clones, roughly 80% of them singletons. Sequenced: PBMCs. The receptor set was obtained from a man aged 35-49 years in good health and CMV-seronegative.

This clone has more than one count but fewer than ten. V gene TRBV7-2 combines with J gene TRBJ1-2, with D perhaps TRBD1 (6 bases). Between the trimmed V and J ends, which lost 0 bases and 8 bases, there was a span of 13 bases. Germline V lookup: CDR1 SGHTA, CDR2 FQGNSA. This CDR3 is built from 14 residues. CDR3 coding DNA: TGTGCCAGCAGCTTAGCAAACCGACAGGAGGGCTACACCTTC. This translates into CASSLANRQEGYTF. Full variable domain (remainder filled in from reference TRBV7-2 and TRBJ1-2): GAGVSQSPSNKVTEKGKDVELRCDPISGHTALYWYRQSLGQGLEFLIYFQGNSAPDKSGLPSDRFSAERTGGSVSTLTIQRTQQEDSAVYLCASSLANRQEGYTFGSGTRLTVV.

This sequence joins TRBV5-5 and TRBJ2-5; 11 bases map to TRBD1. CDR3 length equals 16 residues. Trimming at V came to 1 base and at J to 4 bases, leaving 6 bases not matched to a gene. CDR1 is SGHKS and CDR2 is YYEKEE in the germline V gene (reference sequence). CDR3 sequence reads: CASSLNGQGAGETQYF. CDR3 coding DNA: TGTGCCAGCAGCTTGAACGGACAGGGGGCTGGAGAGACCCAGTACTTC.

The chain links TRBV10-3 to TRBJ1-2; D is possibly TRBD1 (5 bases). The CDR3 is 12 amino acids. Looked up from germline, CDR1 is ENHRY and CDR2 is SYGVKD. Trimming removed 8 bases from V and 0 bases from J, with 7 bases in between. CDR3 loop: CAIAGTNYGYTF. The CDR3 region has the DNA TGTGCCATCGCAGGGACTAACTATGGCTACACCTTC.

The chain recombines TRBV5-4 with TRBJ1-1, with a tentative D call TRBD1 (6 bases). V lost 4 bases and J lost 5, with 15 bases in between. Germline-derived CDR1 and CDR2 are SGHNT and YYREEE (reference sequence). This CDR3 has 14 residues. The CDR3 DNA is TGTGCCAGCAGCAAAACAGGGATGGCTACTGAAGCTTTCTTT. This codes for CASSKTGMATEAFF.

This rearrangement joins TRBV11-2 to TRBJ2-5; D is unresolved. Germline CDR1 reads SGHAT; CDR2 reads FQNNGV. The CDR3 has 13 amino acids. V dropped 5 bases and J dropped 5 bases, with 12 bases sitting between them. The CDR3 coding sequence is TGTGCCAGCAGCCCGGCCCCCGGGGAGACCCAGTACTTC. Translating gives CASSPAPGETQYF.

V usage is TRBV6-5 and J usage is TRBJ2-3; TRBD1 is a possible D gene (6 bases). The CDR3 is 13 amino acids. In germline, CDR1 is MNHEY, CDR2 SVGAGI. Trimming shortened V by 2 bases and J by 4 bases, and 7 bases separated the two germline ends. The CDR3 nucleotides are TGTGCCAGCAGTTACGGGGGCCCAGATACGCAGTATTTT. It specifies CASSYGGPDTQYF.

The CDR3 reads CASSGAGGQLKETQYF. CDR3 bases: TGTGCCAGCAGCGGAGCCGGGGGGCAATTAAAAGAGACCCAGTACTTC. The rearrangement links TRBV9 to TRBJ2-5; weak D call: TRBD2 (7 bases). Trimming cost V 3 bases and J 3 bases, with 18 bases left between them. The CDR3 consists of 16 residues. Germline V gene data show CDR1 as SGDLS and CDR2 as YYNGEE.

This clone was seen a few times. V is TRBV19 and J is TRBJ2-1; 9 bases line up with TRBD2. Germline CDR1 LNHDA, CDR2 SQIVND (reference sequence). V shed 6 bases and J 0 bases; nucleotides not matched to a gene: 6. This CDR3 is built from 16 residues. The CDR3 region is CASSVNSGSSYNEQFF. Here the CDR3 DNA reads TGTGCCAGTAGCGTAAATAGCGGGAGCTCCTACAATGAGCAGTTCTTC.

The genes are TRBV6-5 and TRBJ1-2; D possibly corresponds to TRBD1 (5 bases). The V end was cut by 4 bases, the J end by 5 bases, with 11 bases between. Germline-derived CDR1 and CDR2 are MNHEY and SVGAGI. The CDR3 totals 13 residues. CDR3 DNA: TGTGCCAGCAGTTCCCGGACAAGTTATGGCTACACCTTC. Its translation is CASSSRTSYGYTF.

This CDR3 is CASSQFPPGLAGGSSYNEQFF. CDR3 bases: TGTGCCAGCAGCCAGTTCCCCCCGGGACTAGCGGGGGGGAGCTCCTACAATGAGCAGTTCTTC. The rearrangement joins TRBV4-2 to TRBJ2-1; 16 nucleotides align to TRBD2. Germline loops: CDR1 LGHNA, CDR2 YNFKEQ. This CDR3 contains 21 residues. V was clipped by 3 bases and J by 0 bases; unmatched bases: 11.

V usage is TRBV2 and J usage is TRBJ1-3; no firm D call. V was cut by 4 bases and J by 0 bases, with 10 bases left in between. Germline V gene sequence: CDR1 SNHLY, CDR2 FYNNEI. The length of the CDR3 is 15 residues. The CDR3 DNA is TGTGCCAGCAGTGCCCTGGGCCTCTCTGGAAACACCATATATTTT. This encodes CASSALGLSGNTIYF.

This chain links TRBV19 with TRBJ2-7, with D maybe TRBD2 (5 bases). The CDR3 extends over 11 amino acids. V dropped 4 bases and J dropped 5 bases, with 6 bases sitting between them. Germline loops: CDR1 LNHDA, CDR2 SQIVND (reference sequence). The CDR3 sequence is CASSNGDEQYF. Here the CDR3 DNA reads TGTGCCAGTAGTAACGGGGACGAGCAGTACTTC.

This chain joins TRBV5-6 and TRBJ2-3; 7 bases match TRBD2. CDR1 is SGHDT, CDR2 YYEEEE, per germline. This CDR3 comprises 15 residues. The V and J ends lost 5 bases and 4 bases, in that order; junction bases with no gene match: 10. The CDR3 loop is CASRLTSRRPDTQYF. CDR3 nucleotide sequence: TGTGCCAGCAGGCTGACTAGCCGGCGCCCAGATACGCAGTATTTT. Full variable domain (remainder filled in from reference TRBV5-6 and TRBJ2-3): DAGVTQSPTHLIKTRGQQVTLRCSPKSGHDTVSWYQQALGQGPQFIFQYYEEEERQRGNFPDRFSGHQFPNYSSELNVNALLLGDSALYLCASRLTSRRPDTQYFGPGTRLTVL.

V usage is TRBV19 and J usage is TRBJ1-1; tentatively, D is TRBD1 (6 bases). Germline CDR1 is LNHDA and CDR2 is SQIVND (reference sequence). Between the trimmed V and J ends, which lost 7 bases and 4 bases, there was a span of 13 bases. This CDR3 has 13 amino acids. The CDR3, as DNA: TGTGCCAGTACCATGGGGGCCCCCACTGAAGCTTTCTTT. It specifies CASTMGAPTEAFF.

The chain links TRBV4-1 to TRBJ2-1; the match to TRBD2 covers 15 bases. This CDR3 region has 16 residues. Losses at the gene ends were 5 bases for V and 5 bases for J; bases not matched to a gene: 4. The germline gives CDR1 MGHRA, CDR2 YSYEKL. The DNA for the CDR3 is TGCGCCAGCAGCGGGACTAGCGGGGGGATAAACAATGAGCAGTTCTTC. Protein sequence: CASSGTSGGINNEQFF.

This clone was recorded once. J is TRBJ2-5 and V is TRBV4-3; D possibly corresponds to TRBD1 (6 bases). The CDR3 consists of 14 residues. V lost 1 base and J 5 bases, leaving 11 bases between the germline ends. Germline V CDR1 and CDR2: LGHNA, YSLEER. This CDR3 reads CASSQATGTETQYF. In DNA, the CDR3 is TGCGCCAGCAGCCAAGCTACAGGGACGGAGACCCAGTACTTC.

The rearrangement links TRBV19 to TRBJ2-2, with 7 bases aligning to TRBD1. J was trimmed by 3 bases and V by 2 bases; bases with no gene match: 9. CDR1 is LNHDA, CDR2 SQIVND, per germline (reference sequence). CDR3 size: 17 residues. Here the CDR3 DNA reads TGTGCCAGTAGTATACTGTACGCACAGGGGCACACCGGGGAGCTGTTTTTT. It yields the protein CASSILYAQGHTGELFF.

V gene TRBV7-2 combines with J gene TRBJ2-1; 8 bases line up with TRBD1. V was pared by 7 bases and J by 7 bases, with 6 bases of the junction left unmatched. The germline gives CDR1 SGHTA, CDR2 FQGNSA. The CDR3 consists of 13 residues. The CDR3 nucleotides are TGTGCCAGCAACATTCGACAGGGGAATGAGCAGTTCTTC. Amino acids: CASNIRQGNEQFF.

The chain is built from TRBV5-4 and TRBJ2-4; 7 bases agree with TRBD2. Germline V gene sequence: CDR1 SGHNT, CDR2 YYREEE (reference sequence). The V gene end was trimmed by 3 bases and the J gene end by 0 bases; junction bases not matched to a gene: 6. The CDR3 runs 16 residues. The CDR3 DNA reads TGTGCCAGCAGCTCCTCTAGCGGTCTAGCCAAAAACATTCAGTACTTC. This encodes CASSSSSGLAKNIQYF.

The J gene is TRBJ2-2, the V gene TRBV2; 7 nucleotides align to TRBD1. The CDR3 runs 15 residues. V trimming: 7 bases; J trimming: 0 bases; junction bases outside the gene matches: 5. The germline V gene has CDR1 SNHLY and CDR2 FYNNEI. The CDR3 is CASTRDSANTGELFF. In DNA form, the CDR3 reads TGTGCCAGCACTCGGGACAGCGCGAACACCGGGGAGCTGTTTTTT. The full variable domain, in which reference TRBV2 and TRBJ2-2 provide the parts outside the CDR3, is EPEVTQTPSHQVTQMGQEVILRCVPISNHLYFYWYRQILGQKVEFLVSFYNNEISEKSEIFDDQFSVERPDGSNFTLKIRSTKLEDSAMYFCASTRDSANTGELFFGEGSRLTVL.

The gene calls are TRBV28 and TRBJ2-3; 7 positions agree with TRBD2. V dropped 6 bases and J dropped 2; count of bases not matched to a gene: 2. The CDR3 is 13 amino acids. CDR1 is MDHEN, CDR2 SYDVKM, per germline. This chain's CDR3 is CASRGGYTDTQYF. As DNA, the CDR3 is TGTGCCAGCAGGGGGGGGTACACAGATACGCAGTATTTT.

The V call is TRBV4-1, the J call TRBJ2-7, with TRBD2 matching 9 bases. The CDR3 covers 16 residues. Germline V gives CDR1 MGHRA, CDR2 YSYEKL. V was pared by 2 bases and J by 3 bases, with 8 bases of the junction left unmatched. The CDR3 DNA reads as TGCGCCAGCAGCCAAACGGGTAGCGGGGGACTCTACGAGCAGTACTTC. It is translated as CASSQTGSGGLYEQYF.

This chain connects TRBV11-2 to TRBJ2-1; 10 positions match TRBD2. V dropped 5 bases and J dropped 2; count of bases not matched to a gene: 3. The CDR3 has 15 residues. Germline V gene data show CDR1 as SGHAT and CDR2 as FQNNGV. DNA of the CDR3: TGTGCCAGCAGCCGAACTAGCGGGGCCTACAATGAGCAGTTCTTC. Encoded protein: CASSRTSGAYNEQFF.

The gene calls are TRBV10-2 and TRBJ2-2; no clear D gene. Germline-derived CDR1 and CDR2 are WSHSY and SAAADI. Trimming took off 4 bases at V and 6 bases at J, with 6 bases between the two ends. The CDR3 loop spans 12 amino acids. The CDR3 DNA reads TGCGCCAGCAGTGGTTTCGCCGGGGAGCTGTTTTTT. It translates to CASSGFAGELFF.

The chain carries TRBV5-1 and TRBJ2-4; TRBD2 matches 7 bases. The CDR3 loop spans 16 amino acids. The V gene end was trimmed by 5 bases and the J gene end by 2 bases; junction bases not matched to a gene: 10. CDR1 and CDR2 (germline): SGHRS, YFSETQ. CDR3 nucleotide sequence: TGCGCCAGCAGTTTTGACTCGCGGGGGACCAAAAACATTCAGTACTTC. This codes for CASSFDSRGTKNIQYF.

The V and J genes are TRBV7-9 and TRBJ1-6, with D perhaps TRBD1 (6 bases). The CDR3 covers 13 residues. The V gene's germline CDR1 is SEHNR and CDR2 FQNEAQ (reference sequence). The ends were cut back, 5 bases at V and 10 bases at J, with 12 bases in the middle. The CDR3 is CASSKDSDSPLHF. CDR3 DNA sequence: TGTGCCAGCAGCAAGGACAGTGACTCACCCCTCCACTTT.

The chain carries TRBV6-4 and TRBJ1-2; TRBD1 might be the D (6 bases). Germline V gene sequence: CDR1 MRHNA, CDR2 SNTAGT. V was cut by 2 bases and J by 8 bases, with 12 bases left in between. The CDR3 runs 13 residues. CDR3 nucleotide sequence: TGTGCCAGCAGTGACCCAGGGGTTGGGGGCTACACCTTC. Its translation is CASSDPGVGGYTF.

The CDR3 coding sequence is TGCGCCAGCAGTGAAGACAGCAACACTGAAGCTTTCTTT. The encoded protein is CASSEDSNTEAFF. The genes are TRBV10-1 and TRBJ1-1; D is possibly TRBD1 (5 bases). From germline, CDR1 is WNHNN and CDR2 SYGVQD (reference sequence). The CDR3 has 13 amino acids. V was trimmed by 3 bases and J by 2 bases, leaving 7 bases between them.

The CDR3 loop reads CASAPPGTGVTDTQYF. Written as DNA, the CDR3 is TGTGCCTCCGCCCCGCCCGGGACAGGGGTCACAGATACGCAGTATTTT. The chain employs TRBV2 and TRBJ2-3; the match to TRBD1 covers 10 bases. The germline CDR1 and CDR2 sequences are SNHLY and FYNNEI. The CDR3 covers 16 residues. V lost 11 bases, J lost 2 bases, and 13 bases stayed unmatched.

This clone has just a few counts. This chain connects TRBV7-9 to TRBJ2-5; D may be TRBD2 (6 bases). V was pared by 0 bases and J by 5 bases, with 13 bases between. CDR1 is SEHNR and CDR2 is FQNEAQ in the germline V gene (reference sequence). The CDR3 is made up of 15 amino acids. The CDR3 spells CASSLAGVGRETQYF. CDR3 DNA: TGTGCCAGCAGCTTAGCCGGTGTAGGGAGGGAGACCCAGTACTTC.